These T cell receptor beta chains were read from a single sample in a study of OX40 agonist ivuxolimab in advanced cancers. Assay used: immunoSEQ multiplex PCR; TCRdb lists only in-frame clones, some missing. This sample has around 12,000 clones, with more than 75% found just once. Sequenced here: CD4+ or CD8+ T cells sorted from blood, sampled in a trial of the OX40 agonist ivuxolimab. These receptors all come from an adult with an advanced solid tumor such as melanoma, head and neck, liver or kidney cancer. CDR3s leave out the opening cysteine and the closing phenylalanine or tryptophan.

V: TRBV7-2; CDR3: ASSFPGTEETQY
V: TRBV28; CDR3: ASLPRPNTEAF
V: TRBV13; CDR3: ASSPGTALYYGYT
V: TRBV7-9; CDR3: ASSLGGGIYEQY
V: TRBV27; CDR3: ASSLGQGNQPQH
V: TRBV30; CDR3: AWSVGILTEAF
V: TRBV9; CDR3: ASSPRQASYNEQF
V: TRBV7-3; CDR3: ASSLNGPGRGNEQF
V: TRBV2; CDR3: AIMGGDTDTQY
V: TRBV7-6; CDR3: ASSRTGTNTGELF
V: TRBV12-5; CDR3: ASGPPGSGDEQY
V: TRBV6-1; CDR3: ASSGLDRGPSYEQY
V: TRBV28; CDR3: ASSPSGSGPNEQF